The T cell receptor (beta chain) described here comes from a study of T cell repertoires in cytomegalovirus infection. This clonotype was seen a handful of times. Its antigen is undetermined. The V end lost 7 bases, the J end lost 5 bases, and 17 bases lay between the germline ends. The germline V gene has CDR1 DFQATT and CDR2 SNEGSKA (reference sequence). The CDR3 consists of 13 residues. TCRdb used MiXCR to reprocess the reads, holding one entry per CDR3 protein. The sample yields tens of thousands of distinct CDR3 sequences, approximately 22% seen once. The specimen was PBMCs, sequenced either directly or after in vitro stimulation (not recorded which). The sequence came from a human donor in good health (CMV status not recorded). Some clones in this sample may be carry-over from other donors' samples. The rearrangement uses TRBV20-1 and TRBJ2-5, with D possibly matching TRBD2 (5 bases). DNA for the CDR3: TGCAGTGGGAGGCTCCCCGAGCGGGAGACCCAGTACTTC. The encoded protein is CSGRLPERETQYF.